Shown below are 16 T cell receptor beta chains from a single sample sequenced in a study of CD8 T cells in Susac syndrome. Reverse transcription of about 0.45 to 1 ug RNA used random hexamers. MiXCR, applied by TCRdb to the immunoSEQ multiplex PCR reads, yields one record per CDR3 protein. The sample carries about 150,000 distinct CDR3 sequences, roughly 95% recorded once. Source material: CD8+ T cells from PBMCs. The receptor set was obtained from a human donor with multiple sclerosis.

This clonotype came up once. The V gene is TRBV19, the J gene TRBJ1-5; D may be TRBD1 (5 bases). Germline CDR1 is LNHDA and CDR2 is SQIVND (reference sequence). Trimming pared 3 bases from V and 1 base from J, leaving 7 bases between. The CDR3 covers 14 residues. The CDR3 DNA follows: TGTGCCAGTAGTATCGCAGGGAGCAATCAGCCCCAGCATTTT. Protein sequence: CASSIAGSNQPQHF.

The DNA of the CDR3 is TGTGCCAGCAGGGTGGTGGGACTAGCGGGAGAGCAGTACTTC. As protein: CASRVVGLAGEQYF. The chain employs TRBV5-6 and TRBJ2-7, with TRBD2 identical over 13 bases. The V gene end was trimmed by 5 bases and the J gene end by 7 bases; junction bases not matched to a gene: 6. The CDR3 contains 14 residues. Germline-derived CDR1 and CDR2 are SGHDT and YYEEEE.

The rearrangement links TRBV3-1 to TRBJ2-7; TRBD2 matches at 7 bases. The CDR3 contains 16 residues. V lost 4 bases to trimming and J lost 2 bases; unmatched junction nucleotides: 11. The germline CDR1 and CDR2 sequences are LGHDT and YNNKEL (reference sequence). CDR3 in amino acids: CASSPRPSGGTYEQYF. The DNA of the CDR3 is TGTGCCAGCAGCCCAAGACCTAGCGGCGGCACCTACGAGCAGTACTTC.

The chain combines TRBV7-6 with TRBJ2-4; 8 bases are a match to TRBD1. The CDR3 has 14 amino acids. Per germline, CDR1 SGHVS and CDR2 FNYEAQ. The V and J ends lost 5 bases and 9 bases, in that order; junction bases with no gene match: 9. The CDR3 region is CASSPGQGTGIQYF. The CDR3 nucleotides are TGTGCCAGCAGCCCTGGACAGGGAACAGGCATTCAGTACTTC.

The chain carries TRBV7-9 and TRBJ1-1; no clear D. CDR3 length: 14 amino acids. Trimming cost V 5 bases and J 0 bases, with 10 bases left between them. Germline CDR1 and CDR2: SEHNR and FQNEAQ (reference sequence). The CDR3 here is CASSESQVNTEAFF. The CDR3 bases are TGTGCCAGCAGCGAAAGTCAGGTGAACACTGAAGCTTTCTTT.

The chain couples TRBV2 to TRBJ2-1; 8 positions agree with TRBD2. The V segment lost 10 bases and the J segment 5 bases; nucleotides outside the gene matches: 7. CDR3 length: 13 residues. The V gene's germline CDR1 is SNHLY and CDR2 FYNNEI. This CDR3 reads CAILGTSDNEQFF. The CDR3, as DNA: TGTGCCATCCTCGGGACTAGTGACAATGAGCAGTTCTTC.

The V gene is TRBV20-1, the J gene TRBJ1-1, with D unresolved. CDR1 and CDR2 from the germline V gene are DFQATT and SNEGSKA (reference sequence). Deletions cut 2 bases from V and 5 bases from J, with 6 bases between. The CDR3 sequence is 11 residues long. The CDR3 reads CSARSTTEAFF. The CDR3 bases are TGCAGTGCTAGATCGACTACTGAAGCTTTCTTT.

The chain has TRBV5-1 and TRBJ2-5, with 8 bases aligning to TRBD1. This CDR3 is built from 15 residues. Germline values: CDR1 SGHRS, CDR2 YFSETQ. Losses at the gene ends were 7 bases for V and 3 bases for J; bases not matched to a gene: 11. The DNA of the CDR3 is TGCGCCAGCCGAACGGGACAGGTGACAAAAGAGACCCAGTACTTC. It codes for CASRTGQVTKETQYF.

The CDR3 DNA reads TGTGCCAGCACCTACCCCGATCCGTGGCAGTTCTTC. Amino acids: CASTYPDPWQFF. This chain joins TRBV6-2 or TRBV6-3 and TRBJ2-1, with D unclear. The CDR3 loop spans 12 amino acids. Germline V gene lookup returns CDR1 MNHEY and CDR2 SVGEGT. V dropped 7 bases and J dropped 12 bases, with 16 bases sitting between them.

The chain joins TRBV30 to TRBJ2-3; the D gene could be TRBD1 or TRBD2 (5 bases each). Germline V lookup: CDR1 GTSNPN, CDR2 SVGIG (reference sequence). CDR3 size: 14 residues. Trimming took off 3 bases at V and 4 bases at J, with 14 bases between the two ends. CDR3 bases: TGTGCCTGGAGGTCCTCATCGGGGCCAGATACGCAGTATTTT. Protein product: CAWRSSSGPDTQYF.

The chain has TRBV6-5 and TRBJ2-3; D is tentatively TRBD1 or TRBD2 (5 bases each). The CDR3 sequence is 15 residues long. Germline CDR1 reads MNHEY; CDR2 reads SVGAGI. V lost 2 bases and J lost 6, with 15 bases in between. CDR3 sequence reads: CASSYEGTGFDTQYF. In DNA, the CDR3 is TGTGCCAGCAGTTACGAGGGGACCGGGTTCGATACGCAGTATTTT.

The genes are TRBV30 and TRBJ2-3; D not certain. The CDR3 sequence is 13 residues long. Germline V gene data show CDR1 as GTSNPN and CDR2 as SVGIG (reference sequence). V was clipped by 1 base and J by 6 bases, with 11 bases between them. The CDR3 DNA sequence: TGTGCCTGGAGTGCCCTCCCGGTGGATACGCAGTATTTT. Translation gives CAWSALPVDTQYF. The entire variable domain, with the rest obtained from reference TRBV30 and TRBJ2-3, is as follows: SQTIHQWPATLVQPVGSPLSLECTVEGTSNPNLYWYRQAAGRGLQLLFYSVGIGQISSEVPQNLSASRPQDRQFILSSKKLLLSDSGFYLCAWSALPVDTQYFGPGTRLTVL.

The V gene is TRBV30, the J gene TRBJ2-2; maybe TRBD1 (6 bases). CDR3 size: 14 residues. Germline V CDR1 and CDR2: GTSNPN, SVGIG (reference sequence). Trimming took off 3 bases at V and 1 base at J, with 9 bases between the two ends. The CDR3 nucleotides are TGTGCCTGGAGCACGGACAGGAACACCGGGGAGCTGTTTTTT. Protein: CAWSTDRNTGELFF.

The CDR3 spells CASSWGDLRGPNTEAFF. The CDR3 nucleotides read TGTGCCAGCAGTTGGGGGGACCTCAGGGGACCGAACACTGAAGCTTTCTTT. The gene calls are TRBV3-1 and TRBJ1-1; tentatively, D is TRBD1 (6 bases). The CDR3 is 17 amino acids. Per germline, CDR1 LGHDT and CDR2 YNNKEL (reference sequence). The V gene lost 6 bases and the J gene lost 1 base, with 21 bases spanning the gap.

The chain recombines TRBV20-1 with TRBJ2-1, with D maybe TRBD2 (6 bases). Germline loops: CDR1 DFQATT, CDR2 SNEGSKA (reference sequence). V was trimmed by 6 bases and J by 14 bases, leaving 26 bases between them. The CDR3 consists of 14 residues. The CDR3 protein is CSAPFGGFRSEEFF. In DNA form, the CDR3 reads TGCAGTGCCCCCTTCGGGGGATTCCGTTCAGAAGAGTTCTTC.

The chain uses TRBV30 and TRBJ2-7; weak D call: TRBD2 (7 bases). V lost 5 bases and J 6 bases, leaving 8 bases between the germline ends. The CDR3 is 10 residues long. Germline loops: CDR1 GTSNPN, CDR2 SVGIG (reference sequence). Here the CDR3 DNA reads TGTGCCTGGGGGGGGGCCGAGCAGTACTTC. Translation gives CAWGGAEQYF.